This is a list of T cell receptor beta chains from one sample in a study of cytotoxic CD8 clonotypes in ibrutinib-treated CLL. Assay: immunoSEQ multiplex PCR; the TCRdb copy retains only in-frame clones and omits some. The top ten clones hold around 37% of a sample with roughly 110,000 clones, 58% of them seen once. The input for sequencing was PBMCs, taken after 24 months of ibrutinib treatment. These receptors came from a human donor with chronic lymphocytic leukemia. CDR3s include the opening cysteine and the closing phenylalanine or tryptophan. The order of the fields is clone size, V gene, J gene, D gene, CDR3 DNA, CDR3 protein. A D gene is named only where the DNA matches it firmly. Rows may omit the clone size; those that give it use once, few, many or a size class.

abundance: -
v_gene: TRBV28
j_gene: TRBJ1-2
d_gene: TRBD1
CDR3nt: TGTGCCAGCCGCCGGGACAGATCCTCCTATGGCTACACCTTC
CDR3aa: CASRRDRSSYGYTF

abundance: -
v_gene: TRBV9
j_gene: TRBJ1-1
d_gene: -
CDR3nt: TGTGCCAGCAGCCCAAGGGACACAGGCACTGAAGCTTTCTTT
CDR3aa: CASSPRDTGTEAFF

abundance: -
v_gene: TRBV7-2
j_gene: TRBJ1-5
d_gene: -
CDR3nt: TGTGCCAGCAGTCCTTCTTTCTTGGAGCCCCAGCATTTT
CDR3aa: CASSPSFLEPQHF

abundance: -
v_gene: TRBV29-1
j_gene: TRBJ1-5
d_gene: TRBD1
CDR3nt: TGCAGCGTTCGACAGGGCGCCCGGGAACCCCAGCATTTT
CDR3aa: CSVRQGAREPQHF

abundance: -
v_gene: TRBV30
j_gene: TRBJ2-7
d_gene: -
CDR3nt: TGTGCCTGGAGGACACACTACGAGCAGTACTTC
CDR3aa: CAWRTHYEQYF

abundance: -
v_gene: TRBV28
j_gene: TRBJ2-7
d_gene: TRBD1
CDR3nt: TGTGCCAGCAGCCCCTCGGGGACAGGGATGGTCTACGAGCAGTACTTC
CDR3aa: CASSPSGTGMVYEQYF

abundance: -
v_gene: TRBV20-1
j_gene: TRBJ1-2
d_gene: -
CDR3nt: TGCAGTGCGTCCCAGAACGGCTACACCTTC
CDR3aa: CSASQNGYTF

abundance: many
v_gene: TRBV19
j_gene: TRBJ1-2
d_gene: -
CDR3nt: TGTGCCAGTAGCAGAGGGACGGCTAACTATGGCTACACCTTC
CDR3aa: CASSRGTANYGYTF

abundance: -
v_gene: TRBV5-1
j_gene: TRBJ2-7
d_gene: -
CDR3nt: TGCGCCAGCAGCTTGGAACAGGCCTCCTACGAGCAGTACTTC
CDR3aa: CASSLEQASYEQYF

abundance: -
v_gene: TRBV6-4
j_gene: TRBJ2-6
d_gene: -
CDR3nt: TGTGCCAGCAGTGACTTCTCTGGGGCCAACGTCCTGACTTTC
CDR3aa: CASSDFSGANVLTF

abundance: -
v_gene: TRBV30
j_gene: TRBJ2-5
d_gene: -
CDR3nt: TGTGCCTGGAATCACGGTCGAGAGACCCAGTACTTC
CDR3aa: CAWNHGRETQYF

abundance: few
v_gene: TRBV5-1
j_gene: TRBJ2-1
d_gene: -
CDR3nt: TGCGCCAGCAGCTTGGAATTCCCATCGGGGGATGAGCAGTTCTTC
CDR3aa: CASSLEFPSGDEQFF

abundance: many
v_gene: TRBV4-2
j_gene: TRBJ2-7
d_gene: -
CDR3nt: TGTGCCAGCAGCCAAGCGGGACACCGAGACGAGCAGTACTTC
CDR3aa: CASSQAGHRDEQYF

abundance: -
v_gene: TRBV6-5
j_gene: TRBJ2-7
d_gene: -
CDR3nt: TGTGCCAGCAGTTACTCGTCGGGAGCCTCCTACGAGCAGTACTTC
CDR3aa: CASSYSSGASYEQYF

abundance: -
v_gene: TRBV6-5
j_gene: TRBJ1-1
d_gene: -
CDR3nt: TGTGCCAGCGGGAGGACTGAAGCTTTCTTT
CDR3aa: CASGRTEAFF

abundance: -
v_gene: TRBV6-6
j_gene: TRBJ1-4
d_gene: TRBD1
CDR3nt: TGTGCCAGCAGCTGGGACAGGGGGCAGGAAAAACTGTTTTTT
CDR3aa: CASSWDRGQEKLFF

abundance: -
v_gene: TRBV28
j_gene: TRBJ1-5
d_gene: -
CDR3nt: TGTGCCAGCAGTTTAAGACAGCCCCACGGACAGCCCCAGCATTTT
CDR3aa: CASSLRQPHGQPQHF

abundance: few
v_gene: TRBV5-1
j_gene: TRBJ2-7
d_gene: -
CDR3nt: TGCGCCAGCAGCTCGACAGGGGAGGGCGAGCAGTACTTC
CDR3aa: CASSSTGEGEQYF

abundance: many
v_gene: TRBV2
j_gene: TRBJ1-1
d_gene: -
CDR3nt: TGTGCCAGCAGTGGTCGGGGGAACACTGAAGCTTTCTTT
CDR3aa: CASSGRGNTEAFF

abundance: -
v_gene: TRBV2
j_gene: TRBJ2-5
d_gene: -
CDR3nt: TGTGCCAGCACACGATCGGGGGAGATGGAGACCCAGTACTTC
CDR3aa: CASTRSGEMETQYF

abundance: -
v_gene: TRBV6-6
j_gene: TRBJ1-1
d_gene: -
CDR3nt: TGTGCCAGCAGTTACGACGGGCGTAGGGCTTTCTTT
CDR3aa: CASSYDGRRAFF

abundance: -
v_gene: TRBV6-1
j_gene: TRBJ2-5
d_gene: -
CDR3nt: TGTGCCAGCAGTGGGTACAGGGTTGAGACCCAGTACTTC
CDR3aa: CASSGYRVETQYF

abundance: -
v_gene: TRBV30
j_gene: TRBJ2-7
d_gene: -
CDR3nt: TGTGCCTGGAGTGTACTTACCGAGCAGTACTTC
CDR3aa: CAWSVLTEQYF

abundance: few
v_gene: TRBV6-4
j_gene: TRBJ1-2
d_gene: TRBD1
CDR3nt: TGTGCCAGCAGTGACTCGAGGCAGGGGGCTTACTATGGCTACACCTTC
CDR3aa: CASSDSRQGAYYGYTF

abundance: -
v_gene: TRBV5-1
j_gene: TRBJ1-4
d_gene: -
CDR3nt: TGCGCCAGCAGCAGGGGAGGCGGGGGCGAGGAAAAACTGTTTTTT
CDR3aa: CASSRGGGGEEKLFF

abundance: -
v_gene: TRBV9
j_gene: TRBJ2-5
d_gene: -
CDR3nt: TGTGCCAGCAGCGTTGTTCCCCTAGAGACCCAGTACTTC
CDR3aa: CASSVVPLETQYF